Each of the 32 T cell receptor beta chains below was sequenced from the same sample in a study of blood T cells in healthy people across ages. Then a second PCR, running roughly 7 to 11 cycles, was carried out with a sample-barcoded 5' primer and a J-beta primer mix. One entry per CDR3 protein results from TCRdb running MiXCR on the 5' RACE reads. The sample holds approximately 730,000 distinct CDR3 sequences, roughly 44% seen once. The sequencing input was blood. These receptors were collected from a woman aged 60-75 years in good health.

This rearrangement joins TRBV10-3 to TRBJ1-1; D is possibly TRBD1 (6 bases). CDR1 ENHRY and CDR2 SYGVKD come from the germline V gene. This CDR3 is 17 amino acids long. V gave up 1 base and J gave up 5 bases, with 20 bases separating them. CDR3 sequence reads: CAISEFSLTTGGTEAFF. The CDR3 region has the DNA TGTGCCATCAGTGAGTTTTCCCTAACGACAGGAGGGACTGAAGCTTTCTTT.

Concerning this clonotype itself: One end of the junction varies from germline; a read error may be responsible. V gene TRBV7-3 combines with J gene TRBJ2-3; perhaps TRBD2 as D (5 bases). CDR1 SGHTA and CDR2 FQGTGA come from the germline V gene. This CDR3 spans 13 amino acids. The chain's CDR3 is CASSLGMGDTRYF. In DNA form, the CDR3 reads TGTGCCAGCAGCTTGGGGATGGGAGATACGCGGTATTTT.

This chain uses TRBV3-1 with TRBJ2-1; 10 nucleotides match TRBD2. The CDR3 has 15 amino acids. Germline lookup yields CDR1 LGHDT and CDR2 YNNKEL (reference sequence). J gave up 3 bases and V 7 bases, and 6 bases lay outside the gene matches. Here the CDR3 DNA reads TGTGCCAGCAACGCTCTAGCGGGGGACTACAATGAGCAGTTCTTC. Protein product: CASNALAGDYNEQFF.

This clonotype was seen only a few times. A much larger clone differs from this one at a single base, so this may be a read error. The CDR3 is CSVESLNGNEQYF. As DNA, the CDR3 is TGCAGCGTTGAATCTCTTAACGGTAATGAGCAGTACTTC. The chain carries TRBV29-1 and TRBJ2-5, with D hard to call. V was shortened by 2 bases and J by 11 bases, with 18 bases between the two germline ends. Germline V gene lookup returns CDR1 SQVTM and CDR2 ANQGSEA. CDR3 length: 13 residues.

About this clonotype itself: A much larger clone lies one base from this, so it may be a read error. In DNA, the CDR3 is TGTGCCAGCTCATACTCAGGACAGATCCAAGAGACCCAGTTCTTC. Its protein is CASSYSGQIQETQFF. The rearrangement links TRBV3-1 to TRBJ2-5; a possible D gene is TRBD1 (6 bases). The end of the DNA fits TRBJ2-1 better, so the J call may be wrong. The CDR3 has 15 amino acids. CDR1 and CDR2 from the germline V gene are LGHDT and YNNKEL (reference sequence).

The rearrangement joins TRBV9 to TRBJ2-4, with 12 bases fitting TRBD1. The V gene's germline CDR1 is SGDLS and CDR2 YYNGEE. This CDR3 region has 16 residues. V dropped 1 base and J dropped 13; count of bases not matched to a gene: 12. CDR3 DNA: TGTGCCAGCAGCGTATATCCGGGACAGGGGGCGGGGGAGCAGTACTTC. Its protein product is CASSVYPGQGAGEQYF.

This sequence joins TRBV27 and TRBJ2-7; 9 bases map to TRBD1. Germline-derived CDR1 and CDR2 are MNHEY and SMNVEV (reference sequence). V was pared by 5 bases and J by 5 bases, with 7 bases of the junction left unmatched. The CDR3 runs to 14 residues. The CDR3 DNA reads TGTGCCAGCAGTCCGCCCGGGACAGGGAACGAGCAGTACTTC. Translating gives CASSPPGTGNEQYF.

In this sample, this clonotype turned up a few times. This chain connects TRBV9 to TRBJ2-7, with D perhaps matching TRBD2 (5 bases). Germline loops: CDR1 SGDLS, CDR2 YYNGEE. V gave up 0 bases and J gave up 3 bases, with 10 bases separating them. CDR3 size: 14 residues. CDR3 in amino acids: CASSVDGADYEQYF. DNA for the CDR3: TGTGCCAGCAGCGTAGATGGAGCGGACTACGAGCAGTACTTC.

V gene TRBV7-8 combines with J gene TRBJ2-5, with 11 bases aligning to TRBD2. Germline CDR1 and CDR2: SGHVS and FQNEAQ. V lost 5 bases to trimming and J lost 11 bases; unmatched junction nucleotides: 10. This CDR3 contains 14 residues. The CDR3 sequence is CASSLSSGGNEQYF. Written as DNA, the CDR3 is TGTGCCAGCAGCCTATCTAGCGGGGGGAATGAGCAGTACTTC.

V is TRBV5-1 and J is TRBJ1-2; no clear D gene. This CDR3 spans 12 amino acids. V dropped 0 bases and J dropped 3 bases, with 3 bases sitting between them. The V gene's germline CDR1 is SGHRS and CDR2 YFSETQ. In DNA, the CDR3 is TGCGCCAGCAGCTTGGACGACTATGGCTACACCTTC. It yields the protein CASSLDDYGYTF.

This chain links TRBV12-3 or TRBV12-4 with TRBJ1-2; D possibly corresponds to TRBD1 (5 bases). Trimming took off 1 base at V and 4 bases at J, with 13 bases between the two ends. The CDR3 runs 15 residues. This CDR3 reads CASSLGLGGPYGYTF. The CDR3, as DNA: TGTGCCAGCAGTTTAGGGCTCGGGGGACCCTATGGCTACACCTTC.

To note about this clonotype: A read error is possible here, since a much larger clone lies one base away. This chain uses TRBV29-1 with TRBJ2-7; TRBD2 matches 7 bases. The J call is in doubt because the DNA end fits TRBJ2-5 better. The CDR3 has 17 amino acids. The V gene's germline CDR1 is SQVTM and CDR2 ANQGSEA. Here the CDR3 reads CSVEGRSSGVNGGTQYF. The CDR3 nucleotides read TGCAGCGTTGAAGGAAGGTCAAGCGGGGTAAACGGAGGGACCCAGTACTTC.

The rearrangement joins TRBV4-2 to TRBJ1-4; 11 bases align to TRBD1. Trimming cost V 3 bases and J 2 bases; bases outside gene matches: 8. CDR1 and CDR2 from the germline V gene are LGHNA and YNFKEQ. The CDR3 is 18 residues long. The CDR3 bases are TGTGCCAGCAGCCATGATGGACAGGGGGCTTCCACTAATGAAAAACTGTTTTTT. Encoded protein: CASSHDGQGASTNEKLFF.

This clonotype was found a few times. The chain uses TRBV28 and TRBJ2-5; 15 bases map to TRBD2. The CDR3 runs 17 residues. V trimming: 1 base; J trimming: 4 bases; junction bases outside the gene matches: 4. Germline V CDR1 and CDR2: MDHEN, SYDVKM. Here the CDR3 DNA reads TGTGCCAGCAGTTTATCGCCGGGACTAGCGGGGGGAGAGACCCAGTACTTC. Translation gives CASSLSPGLAGGETQYF. Filled out from reference TRBV28 and TRBJ2-5, the complete variable domain reads DVKVTQSSRYLVKRTGEKVFLECVQDMDHENMFWYRQDPGLGLRLIYFSYDVKMKEKGDIPEGYSVSREKKERFSLILESASTNQTSMYLCASSLSPGLAGGETQYFGPGTRLLVL.

The rearrangement uses TRBV20-1 and TRBJ2-6; D ambiguous. CDR1 is DFQATT and CDR2 is SNEGSKA in the germline V gene (reference sequence). Trimming shortened V by 3 bases and J by 0 bases, and 9 bases separated the two germline ends. The CDR3 is 15 residues long. The CDR3 DNA sequence: TGCAGTGCTAGTTCAGGTACCTCTGGGGCCAACGTCCTGACTTTC. It translates to CSASSGTSGANVLTF.

The rearrangement joins TRBV5-1 to TRBJ1-2; D gene ambiguous. Per germline, CDR1 SGHRS and CDR2 YFSETQ. This CDR3 has 15 amino acids. Trimming stripped 0 bases from V and 8 bases from J, with 17 bases between. The CDR3 is CASSLADDARYGYTF. Here the CDR3 DNA reads TGCGCCAGCAGCTTGGCCGACGACGCTAGATACGGCTACACCTTC.

This chain connects TRBV7-2 to TRBJ2-5; 12 bases line up with TRBD2. The CDR3 has 15 residues. The V segment lost 5 bases and the J segment 4 bases; nucleotides outside the gene matches: 5. CDR1 SGHTA and CDR2 FQGNSA come from the germline V gene. The CDR3 is CASSTRLAGVETQYF. The CDR3 DNA reads as TGTGCCAGCAGCACCAGACTAGCGGGAGTAGAGACCCAGTACTTC. Full variable domain (missing parts from reference TRBV7-2 and TRBJ2-5): GAGVSQSPSNKVTEKGKDVELRCDPISGHTALYWYRQSLGQGLEFLIYFQGNSAPDKSGLPSDRFSAERTGGSVSTLTIQRTQQEDSAVYLCASSTRLAGVETQYFGPGTRLLVL.

J is TRBJ1-1 and V is TRBV7-8; possible D gene TRBD1, 5 bases. The CDR3 spans 15 residues. The germline V gene has CDR1 SGHVS and CDR2 FQNEAQ. Deletions cut 5 bases from V and 1 base from J, with 14 bases between. The CDR3 DNA follows: TGTGCCAGCAGCCAAATCGGAGGGGAGAACACTGAAGCTTTCTTT. It specifies CASSQIGGENTEAFF. Drawing the rest from reference TRBV7-8 and TRBJ1-1, the complete variable domain is GAGVSQSPRYKVAKRGQDVALRCDPISGHVSLFWYQQALGQGPEFLTYFQNEAQLDKSGLPSDRFFAERPEGSVSTLKIQRTQQEDSAVYLCASSQIGGENTEAFFGQGTRLTVV.

This clonotype was seen at least ten times. This chain connects TRBV7-9 to TRBJ1-2, with 9 positions matching TRBD1. Germline CDR1 and CDR2: SEHNR and FQNEAQ (reference sequence). The CDR3 runs to 15 residues. Germline trimming cut 1 base from V and 3 bases from J; bases unmatched to any gene: 3. CDR3 region: CASSLEQGADYGYTF. CDR3 sequence (DNA): TGTGCCAGCAGCTTAGAACAGGGGGCTGACTATGGCTACACCTTC.

The chain has TRBV6-2 or TRBV6-3 and TRBJ2-7, with 10 bases identical to TRBD2. The V gene's germline CDR1 is MNHEY and CDR2 SVGEGT. This CDR3 region has 18 residues. J lost 7 bases, V lost 0 bases, and 15 bases had no gene match. CDR3 coding DNA: TGTGCCAGCAGTTACTCAGGTCTTGGTTCTAGCGGGAGCAATGAGCAGTACTTC. Amino acid sequence: CASSYSGLGSSGSNEQYF.

The gene calls are TRBV6-6 and TRBJ1-2; perhaps TRBD1 as D (5 bases). The CDR3 loop spans 14 amino acids. Germline values: CDR1 MNHNY, CDR2 SVGAGI (reference sequence). The V gene lost 6 bases and the J gene lost 3 bases, with 14 bases spanning the gap. The CDR3 DNA reads TGTGCCAGCAGCCGCGGGGGAAATGACTATGGCTACACCTTC. Its protein is CASSRGGNDYGYTF.

To note about this clonotype: An end of the junction differs from the germline gene, which may be a read error. The V and J genes are TRBV6-2 or TRBV6-3 and TRBJ1-2; D might be TRBD1 (5 bases). Germline CDR1 is MNHEY and CDR2 is SVGEGT. CDR3 size: 14 residues. The CDR3 DNA is TGTGCCAGCCGTGGAGGGACGGAGACGTATGGCTGCACCTTC. Its protein is CASRGGTETYGCTF.

V gene TRBV5-6 combines with J gene TRBJ1-6; 7 bases are shared with TRBD1. Unmatched junction bases numbered 5, after V lost 4 bases and J lost 7 bases. CDR3 length equals 14 residues. Germline assignment: CDR1 SGHDT and CDR2 YYEEEE. The CDR3 loop is CASSQDRVNSPLHF. DNA of the CDR3: TGTGCCAGCAGCCAAGACAGGGTAAATTCACCCCTCCACTTT.

The chain carries TRBV6-5 and TRBJ1-1, with D unclear. The CDR3 loop spans 12 amino acids. Germline CDR1 and CDR2: MNHEY and SVGAGI. The V and J ends lost 6 bases and 4 bases respectively, with 9 bases between them. CDR3 in DNA: TGTGCCAGCAGAGCCGGCAGCACTGAAGCTTTCTTT. Translation gives CASRAGSTEAFF.

This clonotype turned up a few times. The chain recombines TRBV6-2 or TRBV6-3 with TRBJ2-1; D is unclear. This CDR3 is built from 13 residues. Germline V CDR1 and CDR2: MNHEY, SVGEGT. The V end lost 7 bases, the J end lost 7 bases, and 14 bases lay between the germline ends. The CDR3 coding sequence is TGTGCCAGCACCGATCCCCCGGCGAATGAGCAGTTCTTC. Its translation is CASTDPPANEQFF.

The rearrangement uses TRBV7-9 and TRBJ1-4, with no clear D. The V gene's germline CDR1 is SEHNR and CDR2 FQNEAQ (reference sequence). The CDR3 consists of 15 residues. Between the trimmed V and J ends, which lost 1 base and 2 bases, there was a span of 8 bases. The CDR3 nucleotides read TGTGCCAGCAGCTTAGGAGAGGGCACTAATGAAAAACTGTTTTTT. This translates into CASSLGEGTNEKLFF.

The sample holds many counts of this clonotype. The chain combines TRBV6-5 with TRBJ2-2; weak D call: TRBD2 (6 bases). V shed 2 bases and J shed 8 bases, with 15 bases lying between them. Per the germline V gene, CDR1 is MNHEY and CDR2 is SVGAGI. The CDR3 spans 15 residues. The CDR3 nucleotides are TGTGCCAGCAGTTACATGGGGACTTCCAGGGGGGAGCTGTTTTTT. Translating it yields CASSYMGTSRGELFF.

The sample holds many counts of this clonotype. The rearrangement joins TRBV6-2 or TRBV6-3 to TRBJ2-1; tentative D call: TRBD2 (5 bases). V lost 0 bases, J lost 5 bases, and 14 bases lay in between. This CDR3 is built from 16 residues. CDR1 is MNHEY and CDR2 is SVGEGT in the germline V gene. The CDR3 here is CASSYSLGPLNNEQFF. The CDR3 coding sequence is TGTGCCAGCAGTTACTCACTAGGCCCACTTAACAATGAGCAGTTCTTC.

A word on this clonotype: A read error may be the cause here, since a much bigger clone is one base away. The chain uses TRBV6-2 or TRBV6-3 and TRBJ2-7, with 9 nucleotides matching TRBD2. Per germline, CDR1 MNHEY and CDR2 SVGEGT. The CDR3 is made up of 14 amino acids. CDR3 protein: CASSKAGGGYERYF. CDR3 in DNA: TGTGCCAGCAGTAAAGCGGGAGGCGGCTACGAGCGGTACTTC.

This clonotype was picked up a small number of times. The chain links TRBV28 to TRBJ2-3, with 8 nucleotides matching TRBD1. The better agreement between TRBJ1-5 and the DNA end casts doubt on the J call. Germline CDR1 reads MDHEN; CDR2 reads SYDVKM. The CDR3 covers 15 residues. CDR3 sequence (DNA): TGTGCCAGCAGTTCCCAGGGGGCAAGCAATCAGCCCCAGCATTTT. Its protein product is CASSSQGASNQPQHF.

The J gene is TRBJ2-1, the V gene TRBV25-1; D is uncertain. CDR1 and CDR2 from the germline V gene are MGHDK and SYGVNS. Trimming pared 6 bases from V and 0 bases from J, leaving 15 bases between. This CDR3 is 16 amino acids long. In DNA form, the CDR3 reads TGTGCCAGCAGATCCGAGGACGGAAGCTCCTACAATGAGCAGTTCTTC. Protein sequence: CASRSEDGSSYNEQFF.

This clonotype was seen only a few times. J is TRBJ2-1 and V is TRBV4-2; 8 bases line up with TRBD2. From germline, CDR1 is LGHNA and CDR2 YNFKEQ. CDR3 length: 17 residues. Unmatched junction bases numbered 9, after V lost 0 bases and J lost 5 bases. Here the CDR3 DNA reads TGTGCCAGCAGCCAAGACGGAAGGGTAGCGGGGCACAATGAGCAGTTCTTC. Translated: CASSQDGRVAGHNEQFF.